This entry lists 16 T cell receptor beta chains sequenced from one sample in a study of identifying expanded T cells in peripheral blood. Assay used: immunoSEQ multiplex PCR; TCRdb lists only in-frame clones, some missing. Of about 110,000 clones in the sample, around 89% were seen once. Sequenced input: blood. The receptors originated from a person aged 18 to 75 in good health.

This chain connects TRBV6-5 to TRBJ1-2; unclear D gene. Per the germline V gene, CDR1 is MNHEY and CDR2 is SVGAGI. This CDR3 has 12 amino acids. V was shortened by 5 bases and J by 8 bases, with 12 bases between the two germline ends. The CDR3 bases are TGTGCCAGCAGTCTAATGGAGGGCGGCTACACCTTC. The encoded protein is CASSLMEGGYTF.

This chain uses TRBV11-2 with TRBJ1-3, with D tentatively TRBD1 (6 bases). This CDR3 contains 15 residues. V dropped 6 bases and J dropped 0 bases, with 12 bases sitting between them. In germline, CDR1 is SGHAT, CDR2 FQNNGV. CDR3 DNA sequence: TGTGCCAGCAGAGATGACAGGAGCTCTGGAAACACCATATATTTT. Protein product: CASRDDRSSGNTIYF.

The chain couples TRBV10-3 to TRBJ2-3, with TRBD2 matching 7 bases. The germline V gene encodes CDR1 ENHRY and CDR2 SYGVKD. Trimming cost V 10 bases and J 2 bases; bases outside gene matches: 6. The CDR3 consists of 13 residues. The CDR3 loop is CATFSGYTDTQYF. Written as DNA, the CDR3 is TGTGCCACCTTTAGCGGGTACACAGATACGCAGTATTTT.

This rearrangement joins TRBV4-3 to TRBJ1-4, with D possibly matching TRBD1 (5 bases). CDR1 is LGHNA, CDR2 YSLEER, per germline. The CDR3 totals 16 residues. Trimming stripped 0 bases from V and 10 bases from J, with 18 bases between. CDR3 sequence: CASSQDHLEDMRKLFF. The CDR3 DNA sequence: TGCGCCAGCAGCCAAGATCACTTAGAGGACATGCGAAAACTGTTTTTT.

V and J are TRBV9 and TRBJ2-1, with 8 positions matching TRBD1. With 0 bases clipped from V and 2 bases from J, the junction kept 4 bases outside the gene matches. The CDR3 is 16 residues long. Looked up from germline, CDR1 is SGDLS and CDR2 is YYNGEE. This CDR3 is CASSVGQGAPYNEQFF. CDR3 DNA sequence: TGTGCCAGCAGCGTAGGGCAGGGGGCCCCCTACAATGAGCAGTTCTTC.

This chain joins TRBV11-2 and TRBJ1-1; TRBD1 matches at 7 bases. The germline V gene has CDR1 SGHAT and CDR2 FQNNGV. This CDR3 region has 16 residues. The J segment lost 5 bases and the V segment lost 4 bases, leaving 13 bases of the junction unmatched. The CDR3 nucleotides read TGTGCCAGCAGCTCTCGACAGGGTAGGGGAAGGACTGAAGCTTTCTTT. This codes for CASSSRQGRGRTEAFF.

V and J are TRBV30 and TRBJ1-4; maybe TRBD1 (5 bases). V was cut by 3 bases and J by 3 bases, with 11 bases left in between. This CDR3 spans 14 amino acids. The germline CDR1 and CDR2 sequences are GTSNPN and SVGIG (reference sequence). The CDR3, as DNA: TGTGCCTGGAGCCCGGGGGGGGCTAATGAAAAACTGTTTTTT. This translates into CAWSPGGANEKLFF.

The CDR3 here is CASRDRKQETQYF. CDR3 DNA: TGTGCCAGCCGGGACAGAAAACAAGAGACCCAGTACTTC. The chain has TRBV28 and TRBJ2-5; 7 nucleotides line up with TRBD1. The V and J ends lost 8 bases and 2 bases, in that order; junction bases with no gene match: 5. Germline lookup yields CDR1 MDHEN and CDR2 SYDVKM. CDR3 length: 13 residues.

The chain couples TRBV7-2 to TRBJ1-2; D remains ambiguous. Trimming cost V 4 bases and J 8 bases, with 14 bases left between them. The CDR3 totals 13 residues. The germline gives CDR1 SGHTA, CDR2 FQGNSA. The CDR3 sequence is CASSSEPQGGYTF. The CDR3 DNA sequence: TGTGCCAGCAGCTCCGAACCCCAAGGAGGCTACACCTTC.

CDR3: CASSPLATDTQYF. As DNA, the CDR3 is TGTGCCAGCAGCCCCCTGGCGACGGATACGCAGTATTTT. J is TRBJ2-3 and V is TRBV9; the D is unclear. Germline V gene data show CDR1 as SGDLS and CDR2 as YYNGEE. The V end was cut by 4 bases, the J end by 6 bases, with 12 bases between. The CDR3 spans 13 residues.

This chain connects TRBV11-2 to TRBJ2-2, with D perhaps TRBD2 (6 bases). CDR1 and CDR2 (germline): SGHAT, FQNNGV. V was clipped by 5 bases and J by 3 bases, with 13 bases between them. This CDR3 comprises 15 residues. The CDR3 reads CASSPDWGDTGELFF. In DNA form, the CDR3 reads TGTGCCAGCAGCCCCGATTGGGGGGACACCGGGGAGCTGTTTTTT. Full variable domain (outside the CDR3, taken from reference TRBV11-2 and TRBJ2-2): EAGVAQSPRYKIIEKRQSVAFWCNPISGHATLYWYQQILGQGPKLLIQFQNNGVVDDSQLPKDRFSAERLKGVDSTLKIQPAKLEDSAVYLCASSPDWGDTGELFFGEGSRLTVL.

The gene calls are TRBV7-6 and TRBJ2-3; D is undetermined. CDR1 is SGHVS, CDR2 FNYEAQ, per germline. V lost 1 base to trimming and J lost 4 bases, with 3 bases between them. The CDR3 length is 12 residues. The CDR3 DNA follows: TGTGCCAGCAGCTTAGAATCAGATACGCAGTATTTT. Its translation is CASSLESDTQYF.

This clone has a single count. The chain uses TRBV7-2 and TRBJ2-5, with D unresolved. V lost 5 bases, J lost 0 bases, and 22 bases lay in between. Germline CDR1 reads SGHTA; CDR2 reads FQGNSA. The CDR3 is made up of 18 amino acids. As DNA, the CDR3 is TGTGCCAGCAGCCAAAATCAGGCGTTACCCGGGTACCAAGAGACCCAGTACTTC. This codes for CASSQNQALPGYQETQYF.

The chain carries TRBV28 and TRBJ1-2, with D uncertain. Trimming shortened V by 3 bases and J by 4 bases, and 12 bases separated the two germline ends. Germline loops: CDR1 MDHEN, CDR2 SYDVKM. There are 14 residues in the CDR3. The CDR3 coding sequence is TGTGCCAGCAGTTTCCCCGGGCGTGGCTATGGCTACACCTTC. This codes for CASSFPGRGYGYTF.

DNA of the CDR3: TGTGCCAGCAGCCCAGGGACTAGAATCTACTTCGAGCAGTACTTC. Translating gives CASSPGTRIYFEQYF. J is TRBJ2-7 and V is TRBV7-8; 8 nucleotides agree with TRBD2. This CDR3 region has 15 residues. CDR1 and CDR2 from the germline V gene are SGHVS and FQNEAQ. With 5 bases clipped from V and 6 bases from J, the junction kept 12 bases outside the gene matches.

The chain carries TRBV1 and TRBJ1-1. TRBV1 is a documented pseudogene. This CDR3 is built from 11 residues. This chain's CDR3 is CTSSQVRDAFF. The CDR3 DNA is TGCACCAGCAGCCAAGTCCGGGATGCTTTCTTT.